The rows below give T cell receptor beta chains drawn from one sample of a study of cytomegalovirus exposure and HLA in healthy donors. Sequenced by immunoSEQ multiplex PCR; TCRdb stores in-frame clones only, minus some. The table lists fewer than 250,000 clones, 78% of them singletons. What was sequenced was PBMCs. The source is a male donor in good health and CMV-seronegative. Each CDR3 is given with its conserved first and last residue. The order of the fields is J gene, V gene, clone size, D gene, CDR3 protein, CDR3 DNA. A D gene is named only where the DNA matches it firmly. Rows give clone size only sometimes, using once, few, many, or a class for an expanded clone.

j_gene: TRBJ1-2
v_gene: TRBV4-1
abundance: -
d_gene: -
CDR3aa: CASSLGLPSGYTF
CDR3nt: TGCGCCAGCAGCCTGGGCCTGCCCAGTGGCTACACCTTC

j_gene: TRBJ2-3
v_gene: TRBV7-3
abundance: -
d_gene: -
CDR3aa: CASTQSYF
CDR3nt: TGTGCCAGCACCCAATCGTATTTT

j_gene: TRBJ2-1
v_gene: TRBV6-5
abundance: -
d_gene: TRBD1
CDR3aa: CASSKDRGLNNEQFF
CDR3nt: TGTGCCAGCAGTAAGGACAGGGGCCTCAACAATGAGCAGTTCTTC

j_gene: TRBJ2-7
v_gene: TRBV7-8
abundance: -
d_gene: TRBD2
CDR3aa: CASRPPGTSAGLREQYF
CDR3nt: TGTGCCAGCAGGCCACCCGGGACTAGCGCCGGGTTGCGCGAGCAGTACTTC

j_gene: TRBJ2-1
v_gene: TRBV6-5
abundance: few
d_gene: TRBD2
CDR3aa: CASRLSGRDYNEQFF
CDR3nt: TGTGCCAGCAGGCTAAGCGGGAGAGATTACAATGAGCAGTTCTTC

j_gene: TRBJ2-3
v_gene: TRBV5-1
abundance: once
d_gene: TRBD2
CDR3aa: CASSLGLAGGPNTDTQYF
CDR3nt: TGCGCCAGCAGCTTGGGACTAGCGGGAGGGCCGAACACAGATACGCAGTATTTT

j_gene: TRBJ2-7
v_gene: TRBV7-9
abundance: once
d_gene: -
CDR3aa: CSSSLEFAGRRGPYEQYF
CDR3nt: TGTTCCAGCAGCTTAGAATTCGCGGGCAGGCGGGGACCCTACGAGCAGTACTTC

j_gene: TRBJ2-5
v_gene: TRBV5-1
abundance: -
d_gene: TRBD2
CDR3aa: CASGRGETQYF
CDR3nt: TGCGCCAGCGGGAGGGGAGAGACCCAGTACTTC

j_gene: TRBJ1-5
v_gene: TRBV6-4
abundance: -
d_gene: TRBD1
CDR3aa: CASRKGVGQGAGWGNQPQHF
CDR3nt: TGTGCCAGCAGGAAGGGAGTCGGACAGGGGGCCGGTTGGGGCAATCAGCCCCAGCATTTT

j_gene: TRBJ1-1
v_gene: TRBV6-5
abundance: -
d_gene: -
CDR3aa: CASSYGQAEAFF
CDR3nt: TGTGCCAGCAGTTATGGGCAAGCCGAAGCTTTCTTT

j_gene: TRBJ1-5
v_gene: TRBV5-5
abundance: -
d_gene: -
CDR3aa: CASSFDGQNNQPQHF
CDR3nt: TGTGCCAGCAGCTTTGATGGACAAAATAATCAGCCCCAGCATTTT

j_gene: TRBJ1-5
v_gene: TRBV7-8
abundance: -
d_gene: TRBD1
CDR3aa: CASSLAGTDSNQPQHF
CDR3nt: TGTGCCAGCAGCTTAGCCGGGACAGATAGCAATCAGCCCCAGCATTTT

j_gene: TRBJ1-2
v_gene: TRBV7-9
abundance: -
d_gene: -
CDR3aa: CASSSGRANYGYTF
CDR3nt: TGTGCCAGCAGCTCGGGCAGGGCTAACTATGGCTACACCTTC

j_gene: TRBJ2-1
v_gene: TRBV7-2
abundance: -
d_gene: TRBD2
CDR3aa: CASSLGLAGVETYNEQFF
CDR3nt: TGTGCCAGCAGCCTCGGACTAGCGGGAGTGGAAACTTACAATGAGCAGTTCTTC

j_gene: TRBJ1-2
v_gene: TRBV4-1
abundance: -
d_gene: -
CDR3aa: CASSQEVTGINYGYTF
CDR3nt: TGCGCCAGCAGCCAAGAGGTTACAGGAATTAACTATGGCTACACCTTC

j_gene: TRBJ2-5
v_gene: TRBV29-1
abundance: -
d_gene: TRBD1
CDR3aa: CSVTGGQETQYF
CDR3nt: TGCAGCGTAACAGGGGGCCAAGAGACCCAGTACTTC

j_gene: TRBJ2-4
v_gene: TRBV7-9
abundance: -
d_gene: TRBD2
CDR3aa: CSSSTRLAGGPRNIQYF
CDR3nt: TGTTCCAGCAGCACCCGACTAGCGGGAGGGCCGAGAAACATTCAGTACTTC

j_gene: TRBJ2-3
v_gene: TRBV9
abundance: -
d_gene: -
CDR3aa: CASSPNGGLADTQYF
CDR3nt: TGTGCCAGCAGCCCTAACGGGGGGCTGGCAGATACGCAGTATTTT

j_gene: TRBJ2-1
v_gene: TRBV7-9
abundance: -
d_gene: -
CDR3aa: CASSFVGLGTYNEQFF
CDR3nt: TGTGCCAGCAGCTTTGTCGGTCTCGGGACCTACAATGAGCAGTTCTTC

j_gene: TRBJ2-1
v_gene: TRBV5-6
abundance: once
d_gene: TRBD2
CDR3aa: CASSPSGRFNEQFF
CDR3nt: TGTGCCAGCAGCCCTAGCGGGAGGTTCAATGAGCAGTTCTTC

j_gene: TRBJ2-7
v_gene: TRBV19
abundance: -
d_gene: -
CDR3aa: CASSIDLWTSYEQYF
CDR3nt: TGTGCCAGTAGTATAGATCTATGGACTTCCTACGAGCAGTACTTC

j_gene: TRBJ2-7
v_gene: TRBV9
abundance: few
d_gene: -
CDR3aa: CASAGTPTYEQYF
CDR3nt: TGTGCCAGCGCCGGGACACCAACCTACGAGCAGTACTTC

j_gene: TRBJ1-5
v_gene: TRBV19
abundance: -
d_gene: -
CDR3aa: CASNSGVYSNQPQHF
CDR3nt: TGTGCCAGTAATTCGGGGGTTTATAGCAATCAGCCCCAGCATTTT

j_gene: TRBJ2-5
v_gene: TRBV30
abundance: -
d_gene: -
CDR3aa: CAWTGDSHRETQYF
CDR3nt: TGTGCCTGGACGGGGGATAGTCACAGAGAGACCCAGTACTTC

j_gene: TRBJ1-1
v_gene: TRBV9
abundance: -
d_gene: -
CDR3aa: CASSVDQGRGTEAFF
CDR3nt: TGTGCCAGCAGCGTAGATCAGGGGAGAGGGACTGAAGCTTTCTTT

j_gene: TRBJ2-1
v_gene: TRBV15
abundance: -
d_gene: TRBD2
CDR3aa: CATSTPSGRESYNEQFF
CDR3nt: TGTGCCACCAGCACACCTAGCGGGCGGGAATCCTACAATGAGCAGTTCTTC

j_gene: TRBJ2-3
v_gene: TRBV29-1
abundance: -
d_gene: -
CDR3aa: CSVGPSDTQYF
CDR3nt: TGCAGCGTTGGGCCCTCGGATACGCAGTATTTT

j_gene: TRBJ2-7
v_gene: TRBV27
abundance: -
d_gene: TRBD2
CDR3aa: CASSLTSGSYSKEQYF
CDR3nt: TGTGCCAGCAGTTTAACTAGCGGGAGCTATAGTAAAGAGCAGTACTTC

j_gene: TRBJ2-7
v_gene: TRBV5-1
abundance: -
d_gene: TRBD2
CDR3aa: CASSVGWASGFNPYEQYF
CDR3nt: TGCGCCAGCAGCGTAGGATGGGCTAGCGGGTTCAATCCCTACGAGCAGTACTTC

j_gene: TRBJ1-2
v_gene: TRBV6-1
abundance: -
d_gene: TRBD1
CDR3aa: CASSDGQGLGYTF
CDR3nt: TGTGCCAGCAGCGATGGACAGGGGTTGGGCTACACCTTC

j_gene: TRBJ2-3
v_gene: TRBV5-1
abundance: -
d_gene: TRBD2
CDR3aa: CASSLRGGLSTDTQYF
CDR3nt: TGCGCCAGCAGCCTCCGGGGGGGGCTGAGCACAGATACGCAGTATTTT

j_gene: TRBJ1-6
v_gene: TRBV4-1
abundance: -
d_gene: TRBD1
CDR3aa: CASSLIQGGSSYNSPLHF
CDR3nt: TGCGCCAGCAGCCTCATACAGGGGGGTAGCTCCTATAATTCACCCCTCCACTTT

j_gene: TRBJ2-6
v_gene: TRBV28
abundance: -
d_gene: TRBD1
CDR3aa: CASRPGQGISGANVLTF
CDR3nt: TGTGCCAGCAGGCCGGGACAGGGGATCTCTGGGGCCAACGTCCTGACTTTC

j_gene: TRBJ2-5
v_gene: TRBV6-5
abundance: -
d_gene: TRBD1
CDR3aa: CASSQGTGKETQYF
CDR3nt: TGTGCCAGCAGCCAAGGGACAGGGAAAGAGACCCAGTACTTC

j_gene: TRBJ2-7
v_gene: TRBV6-1
abundance: -
d_gene: TRBD1
CDR3aa: CASRMGTVYEQYF
CDR3nt: TGTGCCAGCAGGATGGGGACAGTCTACGAGCAGTACTTC